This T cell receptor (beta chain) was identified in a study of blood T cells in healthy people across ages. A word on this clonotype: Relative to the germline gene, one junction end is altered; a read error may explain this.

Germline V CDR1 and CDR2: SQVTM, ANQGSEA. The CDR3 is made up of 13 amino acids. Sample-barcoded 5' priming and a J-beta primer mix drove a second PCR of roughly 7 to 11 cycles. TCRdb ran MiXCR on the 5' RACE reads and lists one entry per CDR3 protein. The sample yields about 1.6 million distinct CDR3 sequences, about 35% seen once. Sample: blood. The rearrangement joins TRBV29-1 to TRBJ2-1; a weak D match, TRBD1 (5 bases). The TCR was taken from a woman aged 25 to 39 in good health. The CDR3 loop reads CSAEVSRDNEQFF. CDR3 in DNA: TGCAGCGCTGAAGTGAGCAGGGACAATGAGCAGTTCTTC.